This T cell receptor (beta chain) is from a study of a mutant IDH1 vaccine in newly diagnosed glioma. On the study more broadly: Most had both radiotherapy and temozolomide beforehand; others had only one.

Details on this clone: Its antigen is not identified.

The CDR3 is made up of 13 amino acids. Germline V lookup: CDR1 SGHRS, CDR2 YFSETQ. Trimming took 7 bases from V and 4 from J, leaving 14 bases between them. Time point defined: week 11, during vaccination. The vaccine gave 300 ug of a 20-mer mutant IDH1 peptide subcutaneously per dose. Clones were sequenced by immunoSEQ multiplex PCR, and TCRdb holds only the in-frame ones, with some missing. Of 50,000 to 65,000 clones in the sample, 75% to 95% were seen once. The sequence was obtained from a man between 45 and 60 years old with glioma. Sequencing used PBMCs, obtained from a glioma patient whose treatment included an IDH1 peptide vaccine. This chain connects TRBV5-1 to TRBJ2-5, with D maybe TRBD1 (6 bases). The CDR3: CASSTGPGETQYF. The CDR3 DNA reads TGCGCCAGCTCAACAGGGCCGGGAGAGACCCAGTACTTC.